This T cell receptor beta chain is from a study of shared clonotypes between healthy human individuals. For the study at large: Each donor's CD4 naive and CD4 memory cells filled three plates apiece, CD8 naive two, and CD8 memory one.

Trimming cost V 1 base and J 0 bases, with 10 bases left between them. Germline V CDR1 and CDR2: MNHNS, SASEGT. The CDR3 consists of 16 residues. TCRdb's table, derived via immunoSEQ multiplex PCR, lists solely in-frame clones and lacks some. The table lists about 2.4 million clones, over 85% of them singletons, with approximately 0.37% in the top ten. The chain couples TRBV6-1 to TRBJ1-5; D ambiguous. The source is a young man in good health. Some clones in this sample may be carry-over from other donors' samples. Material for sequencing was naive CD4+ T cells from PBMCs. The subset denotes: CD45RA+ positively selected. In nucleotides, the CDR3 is TGTGCCAGCAGTGAAGGAGATTTTTATAGCAATCAGCCCCAGCATTTT. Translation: CASSEGDFYSNQPQHF.